The 23 T cell receptor beta chains listed next were all sequenced from one sample in a study of T-cell reconstitution after alpha-beta-depleted transplantation in children. Preparation of the TCRbeta library was carried out with unique molecular identifiers. From the PCR reads, TCRdb called clonotypes with MiXCR, one entry per CDR3 protein. The repertoire has roughly 250,000 distinct CDR3 sequences, roughly 8.2% of them found once; the top ten carry 6.3%. The sample consisted of PBMCs, mostly from graft donor cells, taken 180 days after TCRalphabeta/CD19-depleted stem cell transplant. The receptors were gathered from a male patient younger than 18 who had a stem cell transplant for acute lymphoblastic leukemia, so the T cells may come from the graft donor.

This clonotype was detected ten times or more. The chain employs TRBV2 and TRBJ2-5; tentatively, D is TRBD1 (6 bases). The CDR3 covers 12 residues. Germline V gene data show CDR1 as SNHLY and CDR2 as FYNNEI. Trimming shortened V by 7 bases and J by 5 bases, and 11 bases separated the two germline ends. The CDR3 sequence is CASTGQSETQYF. The CDR3 coding sequence is TGTGCCAGCACCGGACAGTCTGAGACCCAGTACTTC.

This clonotype was picked up many times. The rearrangement joins TRBV10-3 to TRBJ1-6; D call uncertain. The V end was cut by 3 bases, the J end by 7 bases, with 7 bases between. The length of the CDR3 is 13 residues. Germline CDR1 reads ENHRY; CDR2 reads SYGVKD. CDR3 amino acids: CAISDGRNSPLHF. DNA of the CDR3: TGTGCCATCAGTGACGGCAGGAATTCACCCCTCCACTTT.

This clonotype was counted ten times or more. The chain joins TRBV6-1 to TRBJ2-7, with 10 bases that match TRBD1. The germline gives CDR1 MNHNS, CDR2 SASEGT. This CDR3 is built from 15 residues. J gave up 5 bases and V 6 bases, and 10 bases lay outside the gene matches. The CDR3 DNA follows: TGTGCCAGCAGGGGTGCGGGACAGGGGAAAAACGAGCAGTACTTC. As protein: CASRGAGQGKNEQYF.

The CDR3 is CASSARGGTGELFF. The CDR3 DNA reads TGTGCCAGCAGCGCCCGGGGCGGAACCGGGGAGCTGTTTTTT. The chain employs TRBV7-8 and TRBJ2-2, with D tentatively TRBD1 or TRBD2 (5 bases each). This CDR3 has 14 residues. From germline, CDR1 is SGHVS and CDR2 FQNEAQ. Trimming removed 5 bases from V and 5 bases from J, with 12 bases in between.

The chain employs TRBV11-2 and TRBJ1-1; 8 bases fit TRBD1. Germline CDR1 and CDR2: SGHAT and FQNNGV. The J segment lost 9 bases and the V segment lost 1 base, leaving 7 bases of the junction unmatched. This CDR3 is 14 amino acids long. In DNA form, the CDR3 reads TGTGCCAGCAGCTTAGTCCAGACAGGGGTTAAAGCTTTCTTT. Amino acid sequence: CASSLVQTGVKAFF.

Ten or more counts support this clonotype. V usage is TRBV6-5 and J usage is TRBJ1-5, with D possibly TRBD1 on 6 matching bases. Trimming took off 6 bases at V and 4 bases at J, with 16 bases between the two ends. The CDR3 contains 15 residues. Germline values: CDR1 MNHEY, CDR2 SVGAGI. The CDR3 sequence: CASRLTRDKNQPQHF. CDR3 nucleotide sequence: TGTGCCAGCAGACTTACGAGGGACAAGAATCAGCCCCAGCATTTT.

This clonotype occurred many times. The genes are TRBV12-3 or TRBV12-4 and TRBJ1-5, with 10 bases aligning to TRBD1. This CDR3 comprises 12 residues. Trimming removed 11 bases from V and 5 bases from J; junction bases left unmatched: 3. The CDR3 nucleotides read TGTGCCGCCGGGACAGGGGATCAGCCCCAGCATTTT. It translates to CAAGTGDQPQHF.

Ten or more counts support this clonotype. The CDR3 loop reads CASSRGGDYGYTF. For the CDR3, the DNA is TGTGCCAGCAGTCGGGGAGGGGACTATGGCTACACCTTC. This chain joins TRBV12-3 or TRBV12-4 and TRBJ1-2, with D possibly being TRBD1 (5 bases). This CDR3 has 13 residues. The V end lost 5 bases, the J end lost 3 bases, and 10 bases lay between the germline ends.

This clonotype has at least ten counts. The rearrangement links TRBV6-1 to TRBJ2-3; D gene ambiguous. The CDR3 sequence is 16 residues long. Germline V gene data show CDR1 as MNHNS and CDR2 as SASEGT. Trimming pared 6 bases from V and 1 base from J, leaving 17 bases between. The CDR3 nucleotides are TGTGCCAGCAGCCTTCCCTCACCCGGAGGCACAGATACGCAGTATTTT. Amino acids: CASSLPSPGGTDTQYF.

The chain is built from TRBV6-2 or TRBV6-3 and TRBJ2-2; tentative D call: TRBD2 (5 bases). This CDR3 comprises 15 residues. Per the germline V gene, CDR1 is MNHEY and CDR2 is SVGEGT. V was cut by 6 bases and J by 6 bases, with 17 bases left in between. In DNA form, the CDR3 reads TGTGCCAGCAGAGACGAGGGCATCAACGCCGGGGAGCTGTTTTTT. It specifies CASRDEGINAGELFF.

This clonotype was observed at least ten times. The genes are TRBV5-1 and TRBJ2-3, with unresolved D. CDR3 length: 13 amino acids. CDR1 SGHRS and CDR2 YFSETQ come from the germline V gene. With 4 bases removed from V and 5 bases from J, the gap between germline ends came to 11 bases. CDR3 sequence: CASSPGPVDTQYF. CDR3 DNA sequence: TGCGCCAGCAGCCCCGGGCCGGTAGATACGCAGTATTTT.

This clonotype was recorded many times. The chain couples TRBV6-5 to TRBJ2-1, with 8 bases matching TRBD2. CDR1 and CDR2 (germline): MNHEY, SVGAGI. The junction had 9 bases not matched to a gene; V was cut back by 5 bases and J by 6 bases. CDR3 length: 15 amino acids. Here the CDR3 DNA reads TGTGCCAGCAGTACCGGGGGGGATTTCGGCAATGAGCAGTTCTTC. Translated, it gives CASSTGGDFGNEQFF.

This clonotype was seen at least ten times. This sequence joins TRBV12-3 or TRBV12-4 and TRBJ1-3; 7 nucleotides match TRBD1. CDR3 size: 17 residues. The J segment lost 0 bases and the V segment lost 6 bases, leaving 11 bases of the junction unmatched. CDR3 residues: CASSLRDSILSGNTIYF. The CDR3 DNA follows: TGTGCCAGCAGCCTCCGGGACAGTATACTCTCTGGAAACACCATATATTTT.

This clonotype has ten or more counts. The chain has TRBV9 and TRBJ2-2; D may match TRBD1 or TRBD2 (5 bases each). This CDR3 contains 18 residues. From germline, CDR1 is SGDLS and CDR2 YYNGEE. With 2 bases removed from V and 5 bases from J, the gap between germline ends came to 22 bases. The DNA of the CDR3 is TGTGCCAGCAGCGTTAGTCTTCCCCGGGACCAAAAGACCGGGGAGCTGTTTTTT. Its protein product is CASSVSLPRDQKTGELFF.

This clonotype was recorded at least ten times. The chain is built from TRBV28 and TRBJ2-5; D possibly corresponds to TRBD1 (6 bases). Germline CDR1 reads MDHEN; CDR2 reads SYDVKM. CDR3 size: 15 residues. V gave up 5 bases and J gave up 5 bases, with 18 bases separating them. The CDR3 DNA follows: TGTGCCAGCAGTGCGCCGGCAGGGGAGAGGGAGACCCAGTACTTC. It codes for CASSAPAGERETQYF.

This clonotype was detected many times. CDR3 amino acids: CSVITYPEAFF. The CDR3 DNA is TGCAGCGTTATTACTTACCCTGAAGCTTTCTTT. V and J are TRBV29-1 and TRBJ1-1; unclear D gene. The ends were cut back, 5 bases at V and 6 bases at J, with 10 bases in the middle. CDR1 SQVTM and CDR2 ANQGSEA come from the germline V gene. The CDR3 is 11 residues long.

The chain carries TRBV7-9 and TRBJ2-3; D call uncertain. This CDR3 is built from 13 residues. The germline CDR1 and CDR2 sequences are SEHNR and FQNEAQ (reference sequence). V was shortened by 7 bases and J by 0 bases, with 8 bases between the two germline ends. The DNA for the CDR3 is TGTGCCAGCAACTTGCGCAGCACAGATACGCAGTATTTT. Protein product: CASNLRSTDTQYF.

This clonotype has a count of ten or more. CDR3 in amino acids: CASSLSSTEAFF. CDR3 in DNA: TGTGCCAGCAGTTTAAGTTCGACAGAAGCTTTCTTT. The chain recombines TRBV12-3 or TRBV12-4 with TRBJ1-1; D is undetermined. The CDR3 loop spans 12 amino acids. V lost 2 bases, J lost 8 bases, and 9 bases lay in between.

Concerning this clonotype: A clone one base away is much larger, so this may be a read error. The genes are TRBV19 and TRBJ1-5, with 10 bases lining up with TRBD1. The CDR3 is made up of 15 amino acids. Per the germline V gene, CDR1 is LNHDA and CDR2 is SQIVND (reference sequence). J was trimmed by 3 bases and V by 4 bases; bases with no gene match: 3. In DNA, the CDR3 is TGTGCCAGTAGTACCGGGACAGGGGTCAATCAGCCCCAGCATTTT. It codes for CASSTGTGVNQPQHF.

This clonotype was seen many times. The rearrangement joins TRBV7-8 to TRBJ2-1; D unresolved. Per the germline V gene, CDR1 is SGHVS and CDR2 is FQNEAQ. V was trimmed by 1 base and J by 9 bases, leaving 10 bases between them. The CDR3 extends over 13 amino acids. Here the CDR3 reads CASSLGQPSEQFF. For the CDR3, the DNA is TGTGCCAGCAGCTTAGGGCAACCCAGTGAGCAGTTCTTC. The complete variable domain, with remaining parts taken from reference TRBV7-8 and TRBJ2-1, reads GAGVSQSPRYKVAKRGQDVALRCDPISGHVSLFWYQQALGQGPEFLTYFQNEAQLDKSGLPSDRFFAERPEGSVSTLKIQRTQQEDSAVYLCASSLGQPSEQFFGPGTRLTVL.

This clonotype was detected many times. The V gene is TRBV18, the J gene TRBJ2-1; D not resolved. Germline V gene lookup returns CDR1 KGHSH and CDR2 LQKENI. The V end lost 1 base, the J end lost 8 bases, and 9 bases lay between the germline ends. The CDR3 sequence is 13 residues long. The DNA of the CDR3 is TGTGCCAGCTCACCACAGGATAGGTATGAGCAGTTCTTC. Its translation is CASSPQDRYEQFF.

There are many counts of this clonotype. CDR3 amino acids: CSTTLAGPNYGYTF. The DNA for the CDR3 is TGCAGTACAACTTTAGCGGGACCCAACTATGGCTACACCTTC. The rearrangement joins TRBV20-1 to TRBJ1-2; tentatively, D is TRBD1 (5 bases). Germline CDR1 reads DFQATT; CDR2 reads SNEGSKA (reference sequence). V lost 8 bases and J lost 2, with 18 bases in between. The CDR3 is 14 amino acids.

In the case of this clonotype: A single base separates this from a much larger clone, so it may be a read error. The chain recombines TRBV6-5 with TRBJ1-2; no definite D call. The V end was cut by 8 bases, the J end by 6 bases, with 25 bases between. Germline V gene sequence: CDR1 MNHEY, CDR2 SVGAGI. CDR3 length: 16 residues. The CDR3 spells CASCSYGVEVNHGYTF. Here the CDR3 DNA reads TGTGCCAGCTGTTCCTATGGGGTAGAGGTGAACCATGGCTACACCTTC.